The T cell receptor (beta chain) described here comes from a study of cytomegalovirus exposure and HLA in healthy donors. Findings and caveats of the study: A later analysis showed TCR association rates differing by HLA locus, peaking at DRB1 and lowest at HLA-C. Within an earlier analysis, most TCR beta V segments proved productive either about 87% or about 30% of the time.

With 60 Vbeta and 13 Jbeta primers, the PCR was carried out. The protocol was immunoSEQ multiplex PCR, while the TCRdb copy is restricted to in-frame clones and leaves out a portion. This table has under 150,000 clones, around 73% appearing once. Germline V gene data show CDR1 as SGHAT and CDR2 as FQNNGV. Trimming left V 4 bases short and J 3 bases short, with 12 bases between. The CDR3 consists of 15 residues. Points on this clone: Its antigen is as yet unknown.

Unrecorded immune exposures were likely, despite nominal health at sampling. What was sequenced was PBMCs. This receptor was obtained from a human donor in good health. The rearrangement joins TRBV11-2 to TRBJ1-4; D ambiguous. This CDR3 reads CASSSRMGSNEKLFF. For the CDR3, the DNA is TGTGCCAGCAGCTCCAGGATGGGTTCTAATGAAAAACTGTTTTTT.